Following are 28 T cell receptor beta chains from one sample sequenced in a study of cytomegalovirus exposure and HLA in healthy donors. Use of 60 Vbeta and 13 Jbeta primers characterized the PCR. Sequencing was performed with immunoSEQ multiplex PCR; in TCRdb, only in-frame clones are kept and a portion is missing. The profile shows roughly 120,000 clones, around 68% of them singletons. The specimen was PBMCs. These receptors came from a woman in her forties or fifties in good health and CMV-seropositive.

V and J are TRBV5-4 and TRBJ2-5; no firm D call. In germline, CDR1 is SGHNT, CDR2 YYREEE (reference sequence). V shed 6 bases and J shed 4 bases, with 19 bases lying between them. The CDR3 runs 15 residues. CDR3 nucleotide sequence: TGTGCCAGCACCGCCCTTGCTCAGCGTGGAGAGACCCAGTACTTC. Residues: CASTALAQRGETQYF.

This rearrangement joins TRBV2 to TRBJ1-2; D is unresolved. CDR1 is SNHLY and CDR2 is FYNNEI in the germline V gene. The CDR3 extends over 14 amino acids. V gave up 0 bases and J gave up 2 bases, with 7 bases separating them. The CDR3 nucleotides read TGTGCCAGCAGTGAAGCGAACATAAACTATGGCTACACCTTC. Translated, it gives CASSEANINYGYTF. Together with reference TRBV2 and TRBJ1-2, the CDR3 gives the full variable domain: EPEVTQTPSHQVTQMGQEVILRCVPISNHLYFYWYRQILGQKVEFLVSFYNNEISEKSEIFDDQFSVERPDGSNFTLKIRSTKLEDSAMYFCASSEANINYGYTFGSGTRLTVV.

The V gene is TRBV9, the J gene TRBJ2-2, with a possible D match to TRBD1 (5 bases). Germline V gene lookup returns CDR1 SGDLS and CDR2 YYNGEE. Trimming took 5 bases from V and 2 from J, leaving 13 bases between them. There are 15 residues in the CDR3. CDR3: CASRPQGVNTGELFF. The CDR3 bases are TGTGCCAGCAGACCCCAGGGCGTTAACACCGGGGAGCTGTTTTTT.

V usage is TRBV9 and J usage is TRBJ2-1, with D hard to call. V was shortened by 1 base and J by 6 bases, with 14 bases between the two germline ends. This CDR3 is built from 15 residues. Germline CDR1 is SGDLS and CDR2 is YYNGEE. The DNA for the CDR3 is TGTGCCAGCAGCGTATACCCAGGATTAGGCAATGAGCAGTTCTTC. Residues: CASSVYPGLGNEQFF.

The CDR3: CASSGGFTDTQYF. DNA of the CDR3: TGCGCCAGCAGCGGGGGGTTCACAGATACGCAGTATTTT. The chain links TRBV10-2 to TRBJ2-3; 7 bases agree with TRBD2. Germline CDR1 is WSHSY and CDR2 is SAAADI. The CDR3 is 13 residues long. The V and J ends lost 6 bases and 2 bases, in that order; junction bases with no gene match: 2.

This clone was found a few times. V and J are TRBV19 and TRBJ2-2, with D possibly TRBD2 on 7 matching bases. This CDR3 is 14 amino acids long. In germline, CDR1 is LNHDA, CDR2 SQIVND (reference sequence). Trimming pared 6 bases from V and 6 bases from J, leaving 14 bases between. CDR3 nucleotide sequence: TGTGCCAGTAGCTGGGGGGGCCTCCCCGGGGAGCTGTTTTTT. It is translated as CASSWGGLPGELFF.

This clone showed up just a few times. The CDR3 spells CASNQLSDTEAFF. The CDR3 region has the DNA TGTGCCAGTAATCAGTTGTCAGACACTGAAGCTTTCTTT. J is TRBJ1-1 and V is TRBV19; D unresolved. The CDR3 is 13 amino acids. V lost 7 bases and J 3 bases, leaving 12 bases between the germline ends. Germline V lookup: CDR1 LNHDA, CDR2 SQIVND (reference sequence).

CDR3 loop: CASSVAYNEQFF. Here the CDR3 DNA reads TGTGCCAGCAGTGTAGCCTACAATGAGCAGTTCTTC. The rearrangement links TRBV28 to TRBJ2-1; D unresolved. Trimming left V 5 bases short and J 2 bases short, with 4 bases between. The CDR3 is 12 amino acids. Germline V gene data show CDR1 as MDHEN and CDR2 as SYDVKM. The variable domain in full, with the rest retrieved from reference TRBV28 and TRBJ2-1, is DVKVTQSSRYLVKRTGEKVFLECVQDMDHENMFWYRQDPGLGLRLIYFSYDVKMKEKGDIPEGYSVSREKKERFSLILESASTNQTSMYLCASSVAYNEQFFGPGTRLTVL.

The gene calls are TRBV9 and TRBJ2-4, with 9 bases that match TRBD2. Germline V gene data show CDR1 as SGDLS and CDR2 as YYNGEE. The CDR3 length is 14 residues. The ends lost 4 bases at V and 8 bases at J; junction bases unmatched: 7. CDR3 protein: CASSPGTSIDIQYF. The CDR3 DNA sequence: TGTGCCAGCAGCCCAGGGACTAGCATAGACATTCAGTACTTC.

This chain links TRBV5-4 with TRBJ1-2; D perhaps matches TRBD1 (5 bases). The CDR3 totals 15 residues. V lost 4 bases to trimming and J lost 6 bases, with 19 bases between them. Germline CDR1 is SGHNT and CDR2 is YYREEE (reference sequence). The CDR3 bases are TGTGCCAGCAGCCCTGGGGAGGGGCGCACAAATGGCTACACCTTC. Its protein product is CASSPGEGRTNGYTF.

CDR3 region: CASSLKREPGDIQYF. DNA of the CDR3: TGTGCCAGCAGCTTGAAACGGGAGCCTGGGGACATTCAGTACTTC. The chain uses TRBV7-2 and TRBJ2-4, with D perhaps matching TRBD2 (6 bases). The CDR3 has 15 amino acids. The V end lost 3 bases, the J end lost 8 bases, and 17 bases lay between the germline ends. In germline, CDR1 is SGHTA, CDR2 FQGNSA.

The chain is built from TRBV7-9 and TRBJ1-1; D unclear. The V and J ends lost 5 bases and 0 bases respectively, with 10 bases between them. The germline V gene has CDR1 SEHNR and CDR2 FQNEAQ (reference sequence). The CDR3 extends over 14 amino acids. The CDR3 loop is CASSLDTMNTEAFF. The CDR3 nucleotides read TGTGCCAGCAGCCTCGACACCATGAACACTGAAGCTTTCTTT.

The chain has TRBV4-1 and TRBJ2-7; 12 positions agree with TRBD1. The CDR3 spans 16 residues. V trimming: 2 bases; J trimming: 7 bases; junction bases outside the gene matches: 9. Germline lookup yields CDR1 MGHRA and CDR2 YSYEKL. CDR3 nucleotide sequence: TGCGCCAGCAGCCAACCGACGGGACAGGGGGCCTGGGAGCAGTACTTC. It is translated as CASSQPTGQGAWEQYF.

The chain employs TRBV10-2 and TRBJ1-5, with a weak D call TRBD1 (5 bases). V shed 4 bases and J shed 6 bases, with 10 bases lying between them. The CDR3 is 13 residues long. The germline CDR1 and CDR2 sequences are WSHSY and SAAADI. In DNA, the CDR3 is TGCGCCAGCAGTGGTGCGGGGGGTCAGCCCCAGCATTTT. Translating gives CASSGAGGQPQHF.

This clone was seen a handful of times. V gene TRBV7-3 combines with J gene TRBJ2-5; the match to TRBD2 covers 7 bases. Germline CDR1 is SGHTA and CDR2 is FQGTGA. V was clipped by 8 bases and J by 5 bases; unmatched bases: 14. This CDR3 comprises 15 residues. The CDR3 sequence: CASGLRGGRAETQYF. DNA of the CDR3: TGTGCCAGCGGGTTGAGGGGTGGGAGGGCCGAGACCCAGTACTTC.

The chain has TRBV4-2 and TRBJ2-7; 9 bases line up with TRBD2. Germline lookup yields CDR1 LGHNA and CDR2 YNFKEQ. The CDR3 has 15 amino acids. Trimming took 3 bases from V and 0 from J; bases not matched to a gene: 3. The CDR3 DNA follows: TGTGCCAGCAGCCAGCCTAGCGGGACCTCCTACGAGCAGTACTTC. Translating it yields CASSQPSGTSYEQYF.

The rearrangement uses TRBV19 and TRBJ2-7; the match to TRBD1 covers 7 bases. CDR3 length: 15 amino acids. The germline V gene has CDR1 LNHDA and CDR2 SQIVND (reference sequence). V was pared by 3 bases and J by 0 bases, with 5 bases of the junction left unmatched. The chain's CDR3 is CASSMRQGNSYEQYF. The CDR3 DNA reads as TGTGCCAGTAGTATGAGACAGGGCAACTCCTACGAGCAGTACTTC.

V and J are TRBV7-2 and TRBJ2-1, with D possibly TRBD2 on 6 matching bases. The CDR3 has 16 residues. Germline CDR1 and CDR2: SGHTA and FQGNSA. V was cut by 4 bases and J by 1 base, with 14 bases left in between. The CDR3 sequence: CASSSSAGLSYNEQFF. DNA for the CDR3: TGTGCCAGCAGCTCGTCAGCGGGTTTATCCTACAATGAGCAGTTCTTC.

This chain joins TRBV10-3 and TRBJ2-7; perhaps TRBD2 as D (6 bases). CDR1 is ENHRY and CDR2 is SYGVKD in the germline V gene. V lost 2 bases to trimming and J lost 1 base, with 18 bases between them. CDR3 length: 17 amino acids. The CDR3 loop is CAISEELSGASSYEQYF. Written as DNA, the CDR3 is TGTGCCATCAGTGAGGAATTGTCGGGAGCTTCTTCCTACGAGCAGTACTTC.

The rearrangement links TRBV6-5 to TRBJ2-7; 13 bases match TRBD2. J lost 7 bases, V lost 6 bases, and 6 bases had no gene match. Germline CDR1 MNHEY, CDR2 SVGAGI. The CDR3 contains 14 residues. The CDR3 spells CASRGTSGTGEQYF. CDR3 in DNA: TGTGCCAGCAGGGGGACTAGCGGGACGGGAGAGCAGTACTTC.

The CDR3 is CASSLANYRVANEKLFF. DNA of the CDR3: TGTGCCAGCAGCTTAGCAAACTACAGGGTAGCGAATGAAAAACTGTTTTTT. The V gene is TRBV7-2, the J gene TRBJ1-4; D is possibly TRBD1 (6 bases). The germline V gene has CDR1 SGHTA and CDR2 FQGNSA. The CDR3 consists of 17 residues. V lost 0 bases, J lost 5 bases, and 16 bases lay in between.

DNA for the CDR3: TGTGCCAGCAGTGAATTCGAGGGAACCACAGATACGCAGTATTTT. It is translated as CASSEFEGTTDTQYF. The chain carries TRBV25-1 and TRBJ2-3; D might be TRBD2 (5 bases). V was cut by 1 base and J by 2 bases, with 10 bases left in between. The V gene's germline CDR1 is MGHDK and CDR2 SYGVNS. There are 15 residues in the CDR3.

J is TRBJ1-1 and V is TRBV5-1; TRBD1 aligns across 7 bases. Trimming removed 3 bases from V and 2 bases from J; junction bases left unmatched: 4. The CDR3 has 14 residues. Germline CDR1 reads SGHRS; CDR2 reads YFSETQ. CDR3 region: CASSSGQINTEAFF. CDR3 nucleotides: TGCGCCAGCAGCTCGGGACAGATAAACACTGAAGCTTTCTTT.

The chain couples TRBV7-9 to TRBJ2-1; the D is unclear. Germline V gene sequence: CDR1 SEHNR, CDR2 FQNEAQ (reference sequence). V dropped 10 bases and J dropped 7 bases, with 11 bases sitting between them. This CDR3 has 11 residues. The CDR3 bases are TGTGCCATCCGTAAGCATAATGAGCAGTTCTTC. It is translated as CAIRKHNEQFF.

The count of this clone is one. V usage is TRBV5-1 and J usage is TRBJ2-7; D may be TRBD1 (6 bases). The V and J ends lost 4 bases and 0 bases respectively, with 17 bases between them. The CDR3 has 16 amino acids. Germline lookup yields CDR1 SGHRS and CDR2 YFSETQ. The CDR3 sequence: CASSLGQTLSSYEQYF. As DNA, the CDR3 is TGCGCCAGCAGCCTTGGACAGACTCTGAGCTCCTACGAGCAGTACTTC.

The CDR3: CASMRQGVNTEAFF. The CDR3 nucleotides are TGTGCCAGTATGCGGCAGGGGGTGAACACTGAAGCTTTCTTT. This sequence joins TRBV19 and TRBJ1-1, with TRBD1 matching 7 bases. V was pared by 7 bases and J by 0 bases, with 5 bases of the junction left unmatched. From germline, CDR1 is LNHDA and CDR2 SQIVND (reference sequence). The CDR3 contains 14 residues.

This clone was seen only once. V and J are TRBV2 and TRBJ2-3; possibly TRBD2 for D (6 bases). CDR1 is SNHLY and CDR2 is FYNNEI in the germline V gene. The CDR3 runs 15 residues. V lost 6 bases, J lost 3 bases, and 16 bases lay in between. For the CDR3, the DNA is TGTGCCAGCAGAGCAGCCGGGGGAGGTACAGATACGCAGTATTTT. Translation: CASRAAGGGTDTQYF.

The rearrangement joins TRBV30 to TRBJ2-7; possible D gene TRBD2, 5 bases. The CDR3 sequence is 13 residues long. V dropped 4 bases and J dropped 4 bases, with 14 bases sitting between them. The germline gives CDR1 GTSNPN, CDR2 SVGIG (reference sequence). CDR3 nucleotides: TGTGCCTGGACCCTCCTAGAGGGTTACGAGCAGTACTTC. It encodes CAWTLLEGYEQYF.